Shown below are 13 T cell receptor beta chains from a single sample sequenced in a study of blood T cell repertoires in COVID-19. Some clones are missing from TCRdb's copy, which holds only in-frame ones; the method was immunoSEQ multiplex PCR. The sample has about 50,000 clones, 75% to 95% seen once. The sample taken for sequencing was peripheral blood. The receptors shown here come from a man aged 35 to 55 with acute or convalescent COVID-19.

The V and J genes are TRBV6-5 and TRBJ1-1; TRBD1 aligns across 7 bases. This CDR3 comprises 13 residues. Per germline, CDR1 MNHEY and CDR2 SVGAGI. J was trimmed by 4 bases and V by 6 bases; bases with no gene match: 5. CDR3 amino acids: CASRRGRGTEAFF. DNA of the CDR3: TGTGCCAGCAGGAGGGGGCGGGGCACTGAAGCTTTCTTT.

The rearrangement links TRBV28 to TRBJ2-7; maybe TRBD2 (5 bases). Per the germline V gene, CDR1 is MDHEN and CDR2 is SYDVKM. V was shortened by 6 bases and J by 6 bases, with 24 bases between the two germline ends. The CDR3 sequence is 16 residues long. CDR3 coding DNA: TGTGCCAGCAGACTCAGGACTCTAGTATTGTCAGGCGAGCAGTACTTC. Translating gives CASRLRTLVLSGEQYF. The whole variable domain, filled in from reference TRBV28 and TRBJ2-7, reads DVKVTQSSRYLVKRTGEKVFLECVQDMDHENMFWYRQDPGLGLRLIYFSYDVKMKEKGDIPEGYSVSREKKERFSLILESASTNQTSMYLCASRLRTLVLSGEQYFGPGTRLTVT.

The rearrangement uses TRBV7-2 and TRBJ2-1, with TRBD2 matching over 9 bases. The CDR3 covers 14 residues. With 1 base clipped from V and 9 bases from J, the junction kept 4 bases outside the gene matches. CDR1 is SGHTA and CDR2 is FQGNSA in the germline V gene. CDR3 in amino acids: CASSLVELAGEQFF. The CDR3 nucleotides are TGTGCCAGCAGCTTAGTGGAACTAGCGGGTGAGCAGTTCTTC. The whole variable domain, remainder taken from reference TRBV7-2 and TRBJ2-1, is GAGVSQSPSNKVTEKGKDVELRCDPISGHTALYWYRQSLGQGLEFLIYFQGNSAPDKSGLPSDRFSAERTGGSVSTLTIQRTQQEDSAVYLCASSLVELAGEQFFGPGTRLTVL.

V gene TRBV19 combines with J gene TRBJ2-3, with D hard to call. From germline, CDR1 is LNHDA and CDR2 SQIVND (reference sequence). Trimming removed 4 bases from V and 8 bases from J, with 7 bases in between. This CDR3 comprises 11 residues. CDR3 DNA sequence: TGTGCCAGTAGTACGCTAAGTACGCAGTATTTT. Amino acid sequence: CASSTLSTQYF.

This clone was counted only a few times. The V gene is TRBV7-2, the J gene TRBJ1-2; unclear D gene. The germline gives CDR1 SGHTA, CDR2 FQGNSA. The CDR3 is 14 residues long. V lost 2 bases to trimming and J lost 2 bases, with 9 bases between them. This chain's CDR3 is CASSLWAGNYGYTF. The DNA for the CDR3 is TGTGCCAGCAGCTTATGGGCTGGGAACTATGGCTACACCTTC.

The rearrangement joins TRBV18 to TRBJ1-2; possible D gene TRBD1, 6 bases. The ends were cut back, 3 bases at V and 4 bases at J, with 15 bases in the middle. There are 15 residues in the CDR3. Germline lookup yields CDR1 KGHSH and CDR2 LQKENI. The CDR3 coding sequence is TGTGCCAGCTCACCTTTGGACAGACTCTCCTATGGCTACACCTTC. Residues: CASSPLDRLSYGYTF.

This chain links TRBV19 with TRBJ1-2, with a weak D call TRBD1 (6 bases). Germline V lookup: CDR1 LNHDA, CDR2 SQIVND (reference sequence). The CDR3 runs to 13 residues. The V end lost 9 bases, the J end lost 2 bases, and 13 bases lay between the germline ends. The CDR3 DNA reads as TGTGCCAGCTCGCCCCAGGGGAACTATGGCTACACCTTC. Translated, it gives CASSPQGNYGYTF.

This rearrangement joins TRBV6-5 to TRBJ2-7, with 10 bases lining up with TRBD2. The trim removed 0 bases at V and 2 bases at J, leaving 4 bases unmatched. Germline assignment: CDR1 MNHEY and CDR2 SVGAGI. The CDR3 extends over 16 amino acids. CDR3 nucleotide sequence: TGTGCCAGCAGTTACTCGGAGCGGGAGGGCCCCTACGAGCAGTACTTC. It is translated as CASSYSEREGPYEQYF.

The rearrangement joins TRBV4-2 to TRBJ2-5, with a tentative D call TRBD2 (6 bases). CDR1 LGHNA and CDR2 YNFKEQ come from the germline V gene. The CDR3 consists of 14 residues. V was cut by 0 bases and J by 5 bases, with 10 bases left in between. The CDR3 loop reads CASSQDGGSETQYF. The CDR3 nucleotides read TGTGCCAGCAGCCAAGACGGGGGATCGGAGACCCAGTACTTC.

V is TRBV7-3 and J is TRBJ2-7, with 7 bases aligning to TRBD2. After removal of 5 bases from V and 7 bases from J, the junction contained 8 bases not matched to a gene. The CDR3 covers 13 residues. The V gene's germline CDR1 is SGHTA and CDR2 FQGTGA. CDR3 DNA sequence: TGTGCCAGCAGCCCAAACCCGGGGGGAGAGCAGTACTTC. It encodes CASSPNPGGEQYF.

J is TRBJ2-1 and V is TRBV7-9; TRBD2 is a possible D gene (6 bases). Germline CDR1 reads SEHNR; CDR2 reads FQNEAQ (reference sequence). V lost 1 base and J lost 6, with 10 bases in between. This CDR3 has 14 residues. CDR3 in DNA: TGTGCCAGCAGCTTAGTAGGAGGGTTCAATGAGCAGTTCTTC. This codes for CASSLVGGFNEQFF.

The chain employs TRBV5-1 and TRBJ2-1; 8 positions match TRBD2. Germline CDR1 and CDR2: SGHRS and YFSETQ. The junction had 8 bases not matched to a gene; V was cut back by 4 bases and J by 5 bases. This CDR3 region has 15 residues. CDR3 nucleotides: TGCGCCAGCAGCCTTTTAGCGGGATCAAACAATGAGCAGTTCTTC. It translates to CASSLLAGSNNEQFF.

This clone has only one observation. The chain uses TRBV24-1 and TRBJ2-2; 12 positions match TRBD2. This CDR3 is 17 amino acids long. V lost 6 bases, J lost 6 bases, and 10 bases stayed unmatched. The germline gives CDR1 KGHDR, CDR2 SFDVKD. CDR3 DNA sequence: TGTGCCACCAGTCCGGGACTAGCGGGTCGGGGCCCCGGGGAGCTGTTTTTT. Protein product: CATSPGLAGRGPGELFF.